A single sample gave rise to the 23 T cell receptor beta chains below, sequenced in a study of shared clonotypes between healthy human individuals. Assay used: immunoSEQ multiplex PCR; TCRdb lists only in-frame clones, some missing. The data hold hundreds of thousands of clones, with roughly 95% observed a single time. Naive CD8 cells were CD45RO-negative, positively selected for CCR7, excluding terminally differentiated effector memory CD45RA+ cells. Sequences were obtained from naive CD8+ T cells sorted from blood. Source of these receptors: a woman aged 30 to 39 in good health.

V gene TRBV7-9 combines with J gene TRBJ2-1; the D gene could be TRBD1 or TRBD2 (5 bases each). V was cut by 4 bases and J by 10 bases, with 20 bases left in between. CDR3 size: 15 residues. Germline assignment: CDR1 SEHNR and CDR2 FQNEAQ (reference sequence). The CDR3 reads CASSSGTVTYMEQFF. CDR3 nucleotide sequence: TGTGCCAGCAGCTCCGGGACGGTGACCTACATGGAGCAGTTCTTC.

V usage is TRBV28 and J usage is TRBJ2-3, with TRBD2 matching 9 bases. Per germline, CDR1 MDHEN and CDR2 SYDVKM. With V trimmed by 3 bases and J by 1 base, 17 bases remained unmatched. The CDR3 contains 20 residues. The chain's CDR3 is CASSLPRGTPGLARTDTQYF. The DNA for the CDR3 is TGTGCCAGCAGTTTGCCCAGGGGGACGCCGGGACTAGCTCGCACAGATACGCAGTATTTT.

This CDR3 reads CAIMGNGYTF. CDR3 coding DNA: TGTGCCATCATGGGCAATGGCTACACCTTC. The V call is TRBV10-3, the J call TRBJ1-2; D call uncertain. This CDR3 contains 10 residues. Germline values: CDR1 ENHRY, CDR2 SYGVKD. V was pared by 7 bases and J by 6 bases, with 6 bases between.

The rearrangement links TRBV5-6 to TRBJ1-3; 8 nucleotides align to TRBD1. CDR1 is SGHDT and CDR2 is YYEEEE in the germline V gene. The V and J ends lost 1 base and 2 bases, in that order; junction bases with no gene match: 8. The CDR3 loop spans 17 amino acids. DNA of the CDR3: TGTGCCAGCAGCTTGACAGGACAGGGTGTTGCTGGAAACACCATATATTTT. It translates to CASSLTGQGVAGNTIYF.

With respect to this clone: This same CDR3 is encoded by further DNA sequences in the sample. The J gene is TRBJ2-1, the V gene TRBV7-9; D remains unclear. In germline, CDR1 is SEHNR, CDR2 FQNEAQ (reference sequence). The CDR3 runs to 13 residues. Trimming removed 4 bases from V and 0 bases from J, with 4 bases in between. The CDR3 here is CASSSSSYNEQFF. The CDR3 nucleotides read TGTGCCAGCAGCTCCTCCTCCTACAATGAGCAGTTCTTC.

The chain joins TRBV7-9 to TRBJ2-5; tentative D call: TRBD2 (6 bases). V shed 1 base and J shed 5 bases, with 17 bases lying between them. Per germline, CDR1 SEHNR and CDR2 FQNEAQ (reference sequence). The CDR3 is 16 residues long. CDR3 amino acids: CASSLDPGTGEETQYF. CDR3 bases: TGTGCCAGCAGCTTAGATCCGGGGACTGGGGAGGAGACCCAGTACTTC.

The gene calls are TRBV6-5 and TRBJ1-4, with unresolved D. CDR1 MNHEY and CDR2 SVGAGI come from the germline V gene. V was clipped by 6 bases and J by 7 bases, with 15 bases between them. The CDR3 contains 14 residues. CDR3 loop: CASSDVQWGEKLFF. The CDR3 coding sequence is TGTGCCAGCAGCGACGTACAGTGGGGTGAAAAACTGTTTTTT.

The chain carries TRBV6-5 and TRBJ2-1; 11 positions match TRBD2. The CDR3 is 16 residues long. The germline gives CDR1 MNHEY, CDR2 SVGAGI. V lost 0 bases, J lost 10 bases, and 8 bases stayed unmatched. The CDR3 loop reads CASSYSFLAGGGEQFF. In nucleotides, the CDR3 is TGTGCCAGCAGTTACTCGTTTCTAGCGGGAGGCGGGGAGCAGTTCTTC.

For the CDR3, the DNA is TGTGCCAACCGTCCAGGGGGTAGCTACGAGCAGTACTTC. Translated, it gives CANRPGGSYEQYF. The rearrangement joins TRBV6-4 to TRBJ2-7; 7 bases match TRBD1. CDR3 length: 13 amino acids. The germline CDR1 and CDR2 sequences are MRHNA and SNTAGT. J lost 3 bases, V lost 10 bases, and 9 bases had no gene match.

V is TRBV2 and J is TRBJ2-1; D is unclear. Germline CDR1 is SNHLY and CDR2 is FYNNEI. CDR3 length: 12 residues. V was cut by 3 bases and J by 6 bases, with 6 bases left in between. CDR3 protein: CASSERSNEQFF. The DNA of the CDR3 is TGTGCCAGCAGTGAGAGGTCCAATGAGCAGTTCTTC.

The chain couples TRBV2 to TRBJ2-1, with D maybe TRBD2 (5 bases). The V and J ends lost 1 base and 7 bases respectively, with 14 bases between them. The CDR3 extends over 15 amino acids. In germline, CDR1 is SNHLY, CDR2 FYNNEI. This CDR3 is CASSEVASPLNEQFF. The CDR3 DNA follows: TGTGCCAGCAGTGAAGTAGCGTCTCCTTTGAATGAGCAGTTCTTC.

V usage is TRBV29-1 and J usage is TRBJ2-7; D is undetermined. The germline V and J ends were trimmed by 4 bases and 2 bases, with 3 bases remaining between them. The germline gives CDR1 SQVTM, CDR2 ANQGSEA. The CDR3 length is 10 residues. The CDR3 nucleotides are TGCAGCGTTGTTGCCTACGAGCAGTACTTC. This sequence encodes CSVVAYEQYF.

The chain joins TRBV28 to TRBJ2-1; D might be TRBD2 (6 bases). The V gene lost 5 bases and the J gene lost 13 bases, with 24 bases spanning the gap. From germline, CDR1 is MDHEN and CDR2 SYDVKM. CDR3 size: 15 residues. The CDR3, as DNA: TGTGCCAGCAGTCCGGACTACGAACAACGCTCTTTCCAGTTCTTC. Translated, it gives CASSPDYEQRSFQFF.

V is TRBV5-6 and J is TRBJ2-7; TRBD1 agrees at 12 bases. Germline V gene lookup returns CDR1 SGHDT and CDR2 YYEEEE. The CDR3 consists of 18 residues. V was pared by 2 bases and J by 0 bases, with 9 bases of the junction left unmatched. CDR3 coding DNA: TGTGCCAGCAGCTTCGTGGGACAGGGGGCCTTCAGCTCCTACGAGCAGTACTTC. Protein product: CASSFVGQGAFSSYEQYF.

The V and J genes are TRBV14 and TRBJ2-3; 10 bases agree with TRBD2. Germline V gene sequence: CDR1 SGHDN, CDR2 FVKESK. Trimming took 0 bases from V and 5 from J; bases not matched to a gene: 17. The CDR3 totals 20 residues. The CDR3 region is CASSQDRLAGEVRIGDTQYF. The CDR3 DNA follows: TGTGCCAGCAGCCAAGATCGGCTAGCGGGAGAGGTTCGGATAGGAGATACGCAGTATTTT.

The chain is built from TRBV6-6 and TRBJ2-7; 10 positions agree with TRBD1. Germline loops: CDR1 MNHNY, CDR2 SVGAGI (reference sequence). The CDR3 length is 14 residues. Unmatched junction bases numbered 7, after V lost 6 bases and J lost 5 bases. CDR3 residues: CASRGRTGGDEQYF. Written as DNA, the CDR3 is TGTGCCAGCAGGGGACGGACAGGGGGTGACGAGCAGTACTTC.

Concerning this clone: The sample contains more than one DNA sequence encoding this CDR3. This chain uses TRBV27 with TRBJ2-7; 10 nucleotides align to TRBD2. V dropped 5 bases and J dropped 2; count of bases not matched to a gene: 3. Germline V CDR1 and CDR2: MNHEY, SMNVEV (reference sequence). CDR3 length equals 14 residues. CDR3 sequence: CASSPGLAAYEQYF. CDR3 DNA: TGTGCCAGCAGTCCCGGACTAGCGGCCTACGAGCAGTACTTC.

The chain carries TRBV11-2 and TRBJ2-7; 10 bases agree with TRBD2. The germline V gene encodes CDR1 SGHAT and CDR2 FQNNGV. The CDR3 spans 15 residues. J lost 0 bases, V lost 6 bases, and 5 bases had no gene match. CDR3 sequence: CASSPGLAFSYEQYF. In DNA, the CDR3 is TGTGCCAGCAGTCCGGGACTAGCGTTCTCCTACGAGCAGTACTTC.

Concerning this clone itself: The same CDR3 can be traced to other DNA sequences in this sample. V and J are TRBV18 and TRBJ2-1; D may match TRBD1 or TRBD2 (5 bases each). Trimming pared 2 bases from V and 6 bases from J, leaving 5 bases between. Germline assignment: CDR1 KGHSH and CDR2 LQKENI. The CDR3 length is 12 residues. CDR3 DNA sequence: TGTGCCAGCTCACCAGGGGGCAATGAGCAGTTCTTC. Protein sequence: CASSPGGNEQFF.

CDR3 amino acids: CASSGRQSYEQYF. In DNA form, the CDR3 reads TGTGCCAGCAGCGGGAGGCAATCCTACGAGCAGTACTTC. This chain uses TRBV19 with TRBJ2-7; 9 bases align to TRBD2. Per germline, CDR1 LNHDA and CDR2 SQIVND (reference sequence). This CDR3 comprises 13 residues. The ends lost 9 bases at V and 1 base at J; junction bases unmatched: 4.

The chain recombines TRBV5-1 with TRBJ2-1; D is perhaps TRBD2 (6 bases). Germline loops: CDR1 SGHRS, CDR2 YFSETQ. Trimming pared 4 bases from V and 6 bases from J, leaving 23 bases between. This CDR3 spans 17 amino acids. The CDR3 sequence: CASSRRLRAGYANEQFF. CDR3 sequence (DNA): TGCGCCAGCAGCCGCCGGCTTAGGGCGGGGTATGCCAATGAGCAGTTCTTC.

This clone has a single count. The chain couples TRBV27 to TRBJ2-1; 9 nucleotides match TRBD2. Germline CDR1 is MNHEY and CDR2 is SMNVEV (reference sequence). This CDR3 is 14 amino acids long. Trimming took 10 bases from V and 2 from J; bases not matched to a gene: 6. In DNA, the CDR3 is TGTGCCATCAAGTCTAGCGGGACCTACAATGAGCAGTTCTTC. Protein: CAIKSSGTYNEQFF.

This chain links TRBV4-1 with TRBJ2-7, with 12 bases fitting TRBD2. V lost 2 bases to trimming and J lost 6 bases; unmatched junction nucleotides: 5. Germline V gene lookup returns CDR1 MGHRA and CDR2 YSYEKL. This CDR3 comprises 15 residues. CDR3 sequence reads: CASSQLTSGRSEQYF. CDR3 nucleotides: TGCGCCAGCAGCCAACTTACTAGCGGGAGGTCCGAGCAGTACTTC.